The next 9 T cell receptor beta chains were all read from a single sample in a study of blood T cell repertoires in COVID-19. Data came from immunoSEQ multiplex PCR; TCRdb stores just in-frame clones and leaves some out. Of approximately 89,000 clones listed, around 75% are singletons. What was sequenced was peripheral blood. Every receptor here comes from a man aged 65 to 79 with acute or convalescent COVID-19.

This clone was recorded only once. The chain uses TRBV5-1 and TRBJ2-1; TRBD1 is a possible D gene (5 bases). CDR1 is SGHRS and CDR2 is YFSETQ in the germline V gene. V was clipped by 2 bases and J by 2 bases, with 8 bases between them. The CDR3 extends over 14 amino acids. CDR3 coding DNA: TGCGCCAGCAGCTTTGGCAGGGCCTACAATGAGCAGTTCTTC. Translating it yields CASSFGRAYNEQFF.

The chain has TRBV6-4 and TRBJ2-3; D is perhaps TRBD2 (6 bases). This CDR3 contains 16 residues. The V gene lost 2 bases and the J gene lost 1 base, with 13 bases spanning the gap. From germline, CDR1 is MRHNA and CDR2 SNTAGT. The CDR3 sequence: CASSDPWRGGTDTQYF. DNA of the CDR3: TGTGCCAGCAGTGACCCCTGGCGGGGAGGCACAGATACGCAGTATTTT.

The rearrangement uses TRBV7-2 and TRBJ2-5, with TRBD1 matching over 11 bases. Germline assignment: CDR1 SGHTA and CDR2 FQGNSA. This CDR3 region has 16 residues. V gave up 4 bases and J gave up 5 bases; unmatched junction bases: 9. The CDR3 DNA is TGTGCCAGCAGCTCGACAGGACAGGGGGCGAGGGAGACCCAGTACTTC. Residues: CASSSTGQGARETQYF.

This clone was recorded once. The chain uses TRBV27 and TRBJ1-4; 7 bases map to TRBD1. There are 14 residues in the CDR3. The trim removed 5 bases at V and 8 bases at J, leaving 8 bases unmatched. Germline CDR1 and CDR2: MNHEY and SMNVEV (reference sequence). In nucleotides, the CDR3 is TGTGCCAGCAGTCCGACAGGGAGGACGGAAAAACTGTTTTTT. It encodes CASSPTGRTEKLFF.

The chain uses TRBV19 and TRBJ2-1; 7 positions match TRBD2. The germline V gene encodes CDR1 LNHDA and CDR2 SQIVND (reference sequence). The CDR3 sequence is 16 residues long. Germline trimming cut 3 bases from V and 3 bases from J; bases unmatched to any gene: 8. CDR3 in DNA: TGTGCCAGTAGTATGTTATTGACTAGCATCTACAATGAGCAGTTCTTC. It yields the protein CASSMLLTSIYNEQFF.

This chain links TRBV3-1 (or the pseudogene TRBV3-2) with TRBJ2-1, with TRBD2 identical over 13 bases. The CDR3 has 16 amino acids. V shed 0 bases and J 8 bases; nucleotides not matched to a gene: 4. The germline CDR1 and CDR2 sequences are LGHDT and YNNKEL (reference sequence). CDR3 sequence: CASSQDGTSGTHEQFF. The CDR3 bases are TGTGCCAGCAGCCAAGATGGGACTAGCGGGACACATGAGCAGTTCTTC.

The gene calls are TRBV7-2 and TRBJ2-7, with a weak D call TRBD2 (7 bases). Germline V gene lookup returns CDR1 SGHTA and CDR2 FQGNSA. There are 13 residues in the CDR3. Between the trimmed V and J ends, which lost 7 bases and 5 bases, there was a span of 15 bases. In DNA, the CDR3 is TGTGCCAGCAAAGGGGGGGGAGGCGACGAGCAGTACTTC. It yields the protein CASKGGGGDEQYF.

This chain joins TRBV7-3 and TRBJ2-7; maybe TRBD2 (6 bases). Per germline, CDR1 SGHTA and CDR2 FQGTGA. V shed 0 bases and J shed 5 bases, with 17 bases lying between them. There are 16 residues in the CDR3. The CDR3 DNA follows: TGTGCCAGCAGCTTAACGCCCTCACTAGCTTCCCACGAGCAGTACTTC. Its protein product is CASSLTPSLASHEQYF.

This clone showed up just a few times. This chain joins TRBV5-4 and TRBJ2-5; 8 nucleotides match TRBD2. J lost 5 bases, V lost 0 bases, and 6 bases had no gene match. Germline V gene data show CDR1 as SGHNT and CDR2 as YYREEE (reference sequence). This CDR3 is 15 amino acids long. CDR3: CASSLVAGGVETQYF. In DNA form, the CDR3 reads TGTGCCAGCAGCTTGGTTGCGGGAGGCGTGGAGACCCAGTACTTC. Together with reference TRBV5-4 and TRBJ2-5, the CDR3 gives the full variable domain: ETGVTQSPTHLIKTRGQQVTLRCSSQSGHNTVSWYQQALGQGPQFIFQYYREEENGRGNFPPRFSGLQFPNYSSELNVNALELDDSALYLCASSLVAGGVETQYFGPGTRLLVL.